This T cell receptor beta chain was obtained from a study of Graves' ophthalmopathy and Graves' hyperthyroidism. Broader study findings: Ophthalmopathy progression predictions by the model showed approximately 75% specificity and 70.59% sensitivity. Most thyroid-expanded clonotypes exceeding 0.001 frequency were also found in blood.

Turning to this clonotype: The antigen is not known.

In germline, CDR1 is MNHEY, CDR2 SMNVEV (reference sequence). CDR3 size: 16 residues. J lost 4 bases, V lost 5 bases, and 13 bases had no gene match. The sequenced template was RNA, covering the TCR beta CDR3 region. The workflow started with a first-round RT-PCR run with HTBI primers and then moved on to a second-round multiplex PCR. Each CDR3 protein gets one entry after TCRdb re-called the multiplex PCR reads with MiXCR. Among hundreds of thousands of distinct CDR3 sequences listed, approximately 21% were seen once. The sample taken for sequencing was peripheral blood. The chain couples TRBV27 to TRBJ1-1, with 7 bases identical to TRBD1. The receptor comes from a woman younger than 30 with stable Graves' hyperthyroidism. Some clones in this sample may be carry-over from other donors' samples. The CDR3 spells CASSPNPGRGSTEAFF. The CDR3 DNA is TGTGCCAGCAGTCCCAACCCCGGCAGGGGGAGCACTGAAGCTTTCTTT.